What follows are 28 T cell receptor beta chains derived from one specimen sequenced in a study of T cell responses to AZD1222 COVID-19 vaccine. The protocol was immunoSEQ multiplex PCR, while the TCRdb copy is restricted to in-frame clones and leaves out a portion. The table includes roughly 91,000 clones, 90% detected once. The starting material was peripheral blood, obtained on day 0 of AZD1222 vaccination. These receptors all stem from an adult in good health.

This rearrangement joins TRBV4-1 to TRBJ2-7, with TRBD1 as a possible D gene (5 bases). The CDR3 extends over 14 amino acids. Germline V gene data show CDR1 as MGHRA and CDR2 as YSYEKL. V was shortened by 1 base and J by 3 bases, with 10 bases between the two germline ends. The CDR3 protein is CASSQGLGLYEQYF. Written as DNA, the CDR3 is TGCGCCAGCAGCCAAGGGCTGGGGCTCTACGAGCAGTACTTC.

The chain recombines TRBV9 with TRBJ2-3, with 8 nucleotides matching TRBD2. The CDR3 runs to 17 residues. Trimming took 0 bases from V and 0 from J; bases not matched to a gene: 6. Germline V CDR1 and CDR2: SGDLS, YYNGEE. The CDR3 here is CASSVAAGGSSTDTQYF. The CDR3 nucleotides read TGTGCCAGCAGCGTAGCTGCGGGGGGCTCTAGCACAGATACGCAGTATTTT. Full variable domain (outside the CDR3, taken from reference TRBV9 and TRBJ2-3): DSGVTQTPKHLITATGQRVTLRCSPRSGDLSVYWYQQSLDQGLQFLIQYYNGEERAKGNILERFSAQQFPDLHSELNLSSLELGDSALYFCASSVAAGGSSTDTQYFGPGTRLTVL.

A single count supports this clone. The chain has TRBV19 and TRBJ2-6; tentatively, D is TRBD1 (6 bases). Germline-derived CDR1 and CDR2 are LNHDA and SQIVND (reference sequence). The ends were cut back, 7 bases at V and 0 bases at J, with 10 bases in the middle. The CDR3 sequence is 15 residues long. CDR3 sequence reads: CASNNRASGANVLTF. CDR3 DNA: TGTGCCAGTAACAACAGGGCCTCTGGGGCCAACGTCCTGACTTTC. Full variable domain (rest looked up from reference TRBV19 and TRBJ2-6): DGGITQSPKYLFRKEGQNVTLSCEQNLNHDAMYWYRQDPGQGLRLIYYSQIVNDFQKGDIAEGYSVSREKKESFPLTVTSAQKNPTAFYLCASNNRASGANVLTFGAGSRLTVL.

The chain has TRBV21-1 and TRBJ1-1. TRBV21-1 has pseudogene status. There are 14 residues in the CDR3. In nucleotides, the CDR3 is TGTGCCAGCAGCAAAGTCCGGACCAGTCACGCAGCTTTCTTT. Translating it yields CASSKVRTSHAAFF.

This clone showed up just a few times. CDR3 sequence reads: CASSPRDRNEQFF. The DNA of the CDR3 is TGCGCCAGCAGCCCTAGGGATAGGAATGAGCAGTTCTTC. The chain recombines TRBV4-1 with TRBJ2-1; D is unresolved. Per germline, CDR1 MGHRA and CDR2 YSYEKL. CDR3 length: 13 amino acids. Trimming cost V 4 bases and J 7 bases, with 11 bases left between them.

This chain joins TRBV5-1 and TRBJ1-6; D is ambiguous. The germline gives CDR1 SGHRS, CDR2 YFSETQ. The germline V and J ends were trimmed by 4 bases and 0 bases, with 11 bases remaining between them. The CDR3 runs 16 residues. CDR3 in DNA: TGCGCCAGCAGCCCGGACGGAAGCTCCTATAATTCACCCCTCCACTTT. Protein product: CASSPDGSSYNSPLHF.

Concerning this clone: Other DNA sequences in the sample encode the same CDR3. The chain couples TRBV27 to TRBJ1-5, with a weak D call TRBD1 (6 bases). The CDR3 loop spans 13 amino acids. V was trimmed by 2 bases and J by 7 bases, leaving 9 bases between them. Germline CDR1 is MNHEY and CDR2 is SMNVEV (reference sequence). CDR3 sequence reads: CASSLNRVQPQHF. The DNA of the CDR3 is TGTGCCAGCAGTTTAAACAGGGTGCAGCCCCAGCATTTT.

The gene calls are TRBV19 and TRBJ2-1; no firm D call. The V and J ends lost 7 bases and 8 bases respectively, with 3 bases between them. The germline V gene has CDR1 LNHDA and CDR2 SQIVND (reference sequence). CDR3 length equals 9 residues. CDR3 protein: CASIDEQFF. The CDR3 DNA reads as TGTGCCAGTATAGATGAGCAGTTCTTC.

V and J are TRBV10-1 and TRBJ1-1, with D uncertain. This CDR3 has 14 residues. From germline, CDR1 is WNHNN and CDR2 SYGVQD (reference sequence). V lost 0 bases and J 12 bases, leaving 17 bases between the germline ends. Here the CDR3 DNA reads TGCGCCAGCAGTGAGTCGGGCTCGAGATCATCTACTTTCTTT. This sequence encodes CASSESGSRSSTFF.

The chain couples TRBV29-1 to TRBJ2-1, with TRBD1 as a possible D gene (6 bases). The CDR3 extends over 14 amino acids. V was clipped by 4 bases and J by 0 bases, with 10 bases between them. Germline values: CDR1 SQVTM, CDR2 ANQGSEA. The CDR3 is CSVATGSSYNEQFF. The CDR3 nucleotides read TGCAGCGTTGCTACAGGGAGCTCCTACAATGAGCAGTTCTTC.

The CDR3: CASSRTGGPYNEQFF. CDR3 DNA sequence: TGCGCCAGCAGCCGAACAGGGGGTCCCTACAATGAGCAGTTCTTC. This chain joins TRBV4-1 and TRBJ2-1, with 8 bases identical to TRBD1. The V segment lost 4 bases and the J segment 2 bases; nucleotides outside the gene matches: 4. Germline assignment: CDR1 MGHRA and CDR2 YSYEKL. The CDR3 loop spans 15 amino acids.

This chain joins TRBV14 and TRBJ2-4; 7 bases fit TRBD1. CDR3 length: 14 amino acids. Germline V gene sequence: CDR1 SGHDN, CDR2 FVKESK. V lost 4 bases and J lost 6; bases outside the gene matches: 6. The CDR3 sequence is CASSRSRDRNIQYF. In DNA, the CDR3 is TGTGCCAGCAGCCGCTCCCGGGACAGAAACATTCAGTACTTC.

This chain uses TRBV28 with TRBJ2-6; D unresolved. Germline V lookup: CDR1 MDHEN, CDR2 SYDVKM. With 7 bases removed from V and 2 bases from J, the gap between germline ends came to 3 bases. This CDR3 is built from 12 residues. The DNA of the CDR3 is TGTGCCAGCACGCCTGGGGCCAACGTCCTGACTTTC. The encoded protein is CASTPGANVLTF. The complete variable domain, with remaining parts taken from reference TRBV28 and TRBJ2-6, reads DVKVTQSSRYLVKRTGEKVFLECVQDMDHENMFWYRQDPGLGLRLIYFSYDVKMKEKGDIPEGYSVSREKKERFSLILESASTNQTSMYLCASTPGANVLTFGAGSRLTVL.

This chain links TRBV6-6 with TRBJ1-6; TRBD1 matches 8 bases. Germline-derived CDR1 and CDR2 are MNHNY and SVGAGI (reference sequence). Trimming removed 7 bases from V and 7 bases from J; junction bases left unmatched: 6. The CDR3 spans 14 residues. CDR3 sequence: CASIPGQANSPLHF. In DNA form, the CDR3 reads TGTGCCAGCATACCGGGACAGGCAAATTCACCCCTCCACTTT.

V gene TRBV27 combines with J gene TRBJ1-6, with 7 positions matching TRBD1. Germline V gene data show CDR1 as MNHEY and CDR2 as SMNVEV (reference sequence). Trimming took 4 bases from V and 8 from J; bases not matched to a gene: 5. The CDR3 consists of 14 residues. The CDR3 is CASSSDRVYSPLHF. As DNA, the CDR3 is TGTGCCAGCAGTTCTGACAGGGTCTATTCACCCCTCCACTTT.

The chain is built from TRBV3-1 (or the pseudogene TRBV3-2) and TRBJ1-2; D might be TRBD1 (6 bases). Germline values: CDR1 LGHDT, CDR2 YNNKEL (reference sequence). The V and J ends lost 2 bases and 2 bases respectively, with 12 bases between them. CDR3 size: 15 residues. DNA of the CDR3: TGTGCCAGCAGCCAAACCGGGACACTAAACTATGGCTACACCTTC. It codes for CASSQTGTLNYGYTF.

This clone has a handful of counts. The chain combines TRBV4-1 with TRBJ1-6; a weak D match, TRBD1 (5 bases). Per the germline V gene, CDR1 is MGHRA and CDR2 is YSYEKL. The CDR3 covers 15 residues. V was pared by 0 bases and J by 5 bases, with 8 bases between. CDR3 protein: CASSQEGVDNSPLHF. The CDR3 region has the DNA TGCGCCAGCAGCCAAGAGGGGGTGGATAATTCACCCCTCCACTTT.

The DNA of the CDR3 is TGTGCCATCAGTGAGTCAATGGGGCAGGAAGGCTACACCTTC. Translated: CAISESMGQEGYTF. The chain employs TRBV10-3 and TRBJ1-2; D is possibly TRBD1 (5 bases). Trimming took off 0 bases at V and 8 bases at J, with 13 bases between the two ends. This CDR3 region has 14 residues. The V gene's germline CDR1 is ENHRY and CDR2 SYGVKD.

The chain carries TRBV19 and TRBJ1-5; D perhaps matches TRBD1 (6 bases). The CDR3 sequence is 14 residues long. CDR1 and CDR2 (germline): LNHDA, SQIVND (reference sequence). With 5 bases removed from V and 6 bases from J, the gap between germline ends came to 14 bases. Written as DNA, the CDR3 is TGTGCCAGTAGTTCCCAGGGGCAGGGTCAGCCCCAGCATTTT. Residues: CASSSQGQGQPQHF.

The V call is TRBV5-6, the J call TRBJ2-5; 13 bases align to TRBD2. Germline trimming cut 4 bases from V and 6 bases from J; bases unmatched to any gene: 15. The CDR3 is made up of 18 amino acids. Germline V gives CDR1 SGHDT, CDR2 YYEEEE. The chain's CDR3 is CASSPGLAGATPVKTQYF. In nucleotides, the CDR3 is TGTGCCAGCAGCCCAGGACTAGCGGGAGCCACGCCGGTAAAGACCCAGTACTTC.

This chain links TRBV7-3 with TRBJ2-1; D not resolved. Trimming took off 1 base at V and 0 bases at J, with 16 bases between the two ends. CDR1 is SGHTA, CDR2 FQGTGA, per germline. The CDR3 totals 18 residues. The CDR3, as DNA: TGTGCCAGCAGCTTAATTGGTAGTAGGACCCTCTCCTACAATGAGCAGTTCTTC. The encoded protein is CASSLIGSRTLSYNEQFF.

The chain links TRBV10-1 to TRBJ1-1; TRBD1 matches at 7 bases. With 7 bases clipped from V and 1 base from J, the junction kept 3 bases outside the gene matches. This CDR3 spans 13 amino acids. Germline V gives CDR1 WNHNN, CDR2 SYGVQD (reference sequence). The CDR3 sequence is CASKGQENTEAFF. For the CDR3, the DNA is TGCGCCAGCAAAGGACAGGAGAACACTGAAGCTTTCTTT.

The rearrangement uses TRBV13 and TRBJ2-7, with D possibly called TRBD1 or TRBD2 (5 bases each). The CDR3 is 13 amino acids. Per germline, CDR1 PRHDT and CDR2 FYEKMQ (reference sequence). V was cut by 5 bases and J by 0 bases, with 8 bases left in between. The chain's CDR3 is CASSPGASYEQYF. The CDR3 DNA reads TGTGCCAGCAGCCCCGGGGCCTCCTACGAGCAGTACTTC.

The rearrangement uses TRBV6-6 and TRBJ1-1; D uncertain. This CDR3 is 11 amino acids long. CDR1 and CDR2 from the germline V gene are MNHNY and SVGAGI (reference sequence). Trimming took off 0 bases at V and 7 bases at J, with 3 bases between the two ends. The CDR3 sequence: CASSYSFEAFF. The CDR3 nucleotides are TGTGCCAGCAGTTACTCCTTTGAAGCTTTCTTT.

The chain uses TRBV5-8 and TRBJ1-4, with D maybe TRBD1 (5 bases). The V and J ends lost 3 bases and 7 bases respectively, with 16 bases between them. CDR1 is SGHTS and CDR2 is YDEGEE in the germline V gene. This CDR3 has 15 amino acids. CDR3 coding DNA: TGTGCCAGCAGCTGGGTAAGCGCAGGGAGTGAAAAACTGTTTTTT. This translates into CASSWVSAGSEKLFF.

The chain employs TRBV15 and TRBJ1-1, with D possibly being TRBD1 (5 bases). Germline CDR1 LNHNV, CDR2 YYDKDF (reference sequence). V was cut by 8 bases and J by 0 bases, with 13 bases left in between. This CDR3 is built from 14 residues. The CDR3 sequence is CATSRRGMNTEAFF. The CDR3 DNA reads TGTGCCACCTCCCGTCGGGGGATGAACACTGAAGCTTTCTTT.

The CDR3 is CATSRARRDSGNTIYF. The CDR3, as DNA: TGTGCCACCAGCAGAGCGCGCAGGGACTCTGGAAACACCATATATTTT. The rearrangement uses TRBV15 and TRBJ1-3; possible D gene TRBD1, 5 bases. V lost 1 base, J lost 0 bases, and 10 bases lay in between. Germline V lookup: CDR1 LNHNV, CDR2 YYDKDF (reference sequence). This CDR3 is 16 amino acids long.

The rearrangement joins TRBV19 to TRBJ2-1, with TRBD2 identical over 13 bases. The length of the CDR3 is 16 residues. Trimming took 7 bases from V and 9 from J; bases not matched to a gene: 12. From germline, CDR1 is LNHDA and CDR2 SQIVND (reference sequence). The CDR3 sequence: CASTPGRTSGRGEQFF. CDR3 nucleotides: TGTGCCAGTACCCCAGGAAGGACTAGCGGGAGAGGTGAGCAGTTCTTC.